This T cell receptor beta chain was found in a study of T cell responses to AZD1222 COVID-19 vaccine. Findings and limits, study-wide: Donors were chiefly white British, with a greater number of females, and clonal diversity was perhaps underestimated.

As regards this clone: The antigen remains unidentified.

Assay used: immunoSEQ multiplex PCR; TCRdb lists only in-frame clones, some missing. The sample has roughly 62,000 clones, around 75% seen once. The source of this sequence is an adult in good health. Material: peripheral blood, obtained on day 0 of AZD1222 vaccination.

CDR3 coding DNA: TGCGCCAGCAGCCAAGAGGCTAGCGGGGGGGAGGGTGAGCAGTTCTTC. The encoded protein is CASSQEASGGEGEQFF. J is TRBJ2-1 and V is TRBV4-1, with 12 positions matching TRBD2. This CDR3 spans 16 amino acids. Per germline, CDR1 MGHRA and CDR2 YSYEKL. After removal of 0 bases from V and 9 bases from J, the junction contained 6 bases not matched to a gene.